This T cell receptor beta chain is drawn from a study of T cell responses to AZD1222 COVID-19 vaccine. For the study at large: Second-dose schedules of about 4 or about 12 weeks were combined.

Trimming cost V 1 base and J 1 base, with 7 bases left between them. Germline values: CDR1 SGDLS, CDR2 YYNGEE. This CDR3 contains 14 residues. General study points: Repertoire sampling occurred only after the peak T cell response. Recipients of two AZD1222 doses showed rising Spike-specific TCR breadth and depth.

TCRdb keeps only in-frame clones here, not all; method: immunoSEQ multiplex PCR. The sample has just under 85,000 clones; 70% to 90% are singletons. To note about this clone: Its antigen is undetermined.

The receptor was isolated from an adult in good health. The specimen was peripheral blood, collected on day 0 of AZD1222 vaccination. The V and J genes are TRBV9 and TRBJ2-3; TRBD2 is a possible D gene (6 bases). The CDR3 nucleotides read TGTGCCAGCAGCGTACAGCGGGGCACAGATACGCAGTATTTT. This translates into CASSVQRGTDTQYF.